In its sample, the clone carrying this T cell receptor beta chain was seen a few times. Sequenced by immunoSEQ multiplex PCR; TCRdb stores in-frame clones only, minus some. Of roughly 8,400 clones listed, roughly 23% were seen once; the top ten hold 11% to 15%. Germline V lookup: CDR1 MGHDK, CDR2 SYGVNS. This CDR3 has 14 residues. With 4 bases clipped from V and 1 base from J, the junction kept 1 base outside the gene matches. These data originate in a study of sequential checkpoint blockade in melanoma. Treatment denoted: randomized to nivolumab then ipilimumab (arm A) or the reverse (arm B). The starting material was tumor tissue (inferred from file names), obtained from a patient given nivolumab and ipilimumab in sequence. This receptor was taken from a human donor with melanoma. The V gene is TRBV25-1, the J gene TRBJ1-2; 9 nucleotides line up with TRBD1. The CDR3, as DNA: TGTGCCAGCAGTGGACAGGGGGGTAACTATGGCTACACCTTC. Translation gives CASSGQGGNYGYTF.